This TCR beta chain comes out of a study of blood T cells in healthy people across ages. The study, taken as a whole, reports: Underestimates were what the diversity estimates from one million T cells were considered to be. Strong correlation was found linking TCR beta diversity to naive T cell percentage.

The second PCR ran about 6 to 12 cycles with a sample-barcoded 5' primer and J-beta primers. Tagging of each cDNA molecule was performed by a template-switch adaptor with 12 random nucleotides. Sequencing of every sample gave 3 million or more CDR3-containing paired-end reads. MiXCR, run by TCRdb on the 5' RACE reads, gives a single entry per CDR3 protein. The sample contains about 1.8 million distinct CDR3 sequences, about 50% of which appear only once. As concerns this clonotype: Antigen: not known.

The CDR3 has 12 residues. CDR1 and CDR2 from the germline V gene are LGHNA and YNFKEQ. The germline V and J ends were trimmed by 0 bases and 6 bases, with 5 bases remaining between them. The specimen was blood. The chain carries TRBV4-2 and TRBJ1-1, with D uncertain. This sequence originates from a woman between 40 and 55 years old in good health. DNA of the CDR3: TGTGCCAGCAGCCAAGATGTATCTGAAGCTTTCTTT. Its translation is CASSQDVSEAFF.